One T cell receptor (beta chain) is described in this entry. As yet, its antigen is unknown. PCR involved 60 Vbeta and 13 Jbeta primers. Generated by immunoSEQ multiplex PCR, the TCRdb table keeps only in-frame clones and is missing some. The sample has about 130,000 clones. The sample comes from a study of cytomegalovirus exposure and HLA in healthy donors. Nominal health characterized the donors when sampled, though unrecorded immune exposures were likely. Whole-study findings and limits: TCR beta V segments were, for the most part, productive about 87% or about 30% of the time in an earlier analysis. Later analysis demonstrated an association between a missense DCLRE1C variant and TCR beta V- and J-gene trimming.

This TCR was sampled from a man in his forties in good health and CMV-seronegative. Sequencing was carried out using PBMCs.

The CDR3 DNA reads TGTGCCAGCAGTCAGACAGGGTTGAATAATTCACCCCTCCACTTT. Its protein is CASSQTGLNNSPLHF. The chain recombines TRBV2 with TRBJ1-6; 7 bases match TRBD1. The CDR3 extends over 15 amino acids. V lost 5 bases, J lost 5 bases, and 6 bases stayed unmatched. CDR1 SNHLY and CDR2 FYNNEI come from the germline V gene.